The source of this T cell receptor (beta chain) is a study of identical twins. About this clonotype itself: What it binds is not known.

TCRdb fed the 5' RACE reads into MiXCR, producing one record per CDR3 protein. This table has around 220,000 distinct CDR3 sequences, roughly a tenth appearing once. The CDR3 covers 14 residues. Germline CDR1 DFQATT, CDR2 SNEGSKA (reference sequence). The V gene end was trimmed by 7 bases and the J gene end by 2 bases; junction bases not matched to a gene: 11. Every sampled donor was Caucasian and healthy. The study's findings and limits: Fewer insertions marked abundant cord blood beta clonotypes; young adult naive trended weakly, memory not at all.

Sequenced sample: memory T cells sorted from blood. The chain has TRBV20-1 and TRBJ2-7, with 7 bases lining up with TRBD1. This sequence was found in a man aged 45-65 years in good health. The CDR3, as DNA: TGCAGTGTCCTCGCCGGCCAGGGGGCCTACGAGCAGTACTTC. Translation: CSVLAGQGAYEQYF.